These T cell receptor beta chains were read from a single sample in a study of regulatory T cells in long-lasting Graves disease. MiXCR, applied by TCRdb to the multiplex PCR reads, yields one record per CDR3 protein. The data show about 470,000 distinct CDR3 sequences, with less than 25% seen just once and approximately 8% held by the top ten. The sample here was peripheral blood mononuclear cells (PBMCs), taken when the disease was refractory, from a patient treated with antithyroid drugs. The receptors derive from a female donor with Graves disease. Each CDR3 is given with its conserved first and last residue. A D gene is named only where the DNA matches it firmly. Only part of the rows carry a size: once, few, many, or a class if the clone is expanded.

j_call v_call clone_size d_call cdr3_aa cdr3_nt
TRBJ1-1 TRBV5-1 NA NA CASKSQARMNTEAFF TGCGCCAGCAAGAGCCAGGCCCGGATGAACACTGAAGCTTTCTTT
TRBJ2-7 TRBV20-1 few NA CSARSFGATYEQYF TGCAGTGCTAGATCTTTTGGGGCCACCTACGAGCAGTACTTC
TRBJ1-2 TRBV20-1 many NA CSARDGDIDYGYTF TGCAGTGCTAGAGACGGGGATATAGACTATGGCTACACCTTC
TRBJ2-7 TRBV24-1 few TRBD2 CATSDLAGGHYEQYF TGTGCCACCAGTGATTTAGCGGGAGGGCACTACGAGCAGTACTTC
TRBJ2-7 TRBV10-2 NA TRBD1 CASSESTRTGPLSEQYF TGCGCCAGCAGTGAGTCGACTCGGACAGGGCCCCTGTCCGAGCAGTACTTC
TRBJ2-1 TRBV7-9 NA NA CASSFRDNEQFF TGTGCCAGCAGCTTTAGGGACAATGAGCAGTTCTTC
TRBJ2-5 TRBV20-1 many TRBD1 CSAEQVTGGGGQETQYF TGCAGTGCTGAACAAGTAACAGGGGGCGGGGGTCAAGAGACCCAGTACTTC
TRBJ2-7 TRBV29-1 many TRBD2 CSVVWSSGSYEQYF TGCAGCGTTGTTTGGTCTAGCGGGAGCTACGAGCAGTACTTC
TRBJ1-6 TRBV9 few TRBD1 CASSVAQGENSPLHF TGTGCCAGCAGCGTAGCTCAGGGGGAAAATTCACCCCTCCACTTT
TRBJ1-1 TRBV19 NA NA CASSMVGLSTEAFF TGTGCCAGTAGTATGGTCGGACTCAGCACTGAAGCTTTCTTT
TRBJ2-7 TRBV3-1 NA NA CASSLRTVGYEQYF TGTGCCAGCAGCCTTAGGACAGTCGGCTACGAGCAGTACTTC
TRBJ1-5 TRBV9 few NA CASSDGQINQPQHF TGTGCCAGCAGCGATGGACAGATTAATCAGCCCCAGCATTTT
TRBJ2-7 TRBV15 many TRBD2 CATSRGLWGGNYEQYF TGTGCCACCAGCAGGGGATTGTGGGGGGGAAACTACGAGCAGTACTTC
TRBJ2-7 TRBV28 many NA CASSAHPNEQYF TGTGCCAGCAGTGCCCATCCGAACGAGCAGTACTTC
TRBJ1-4 TRBV12-3/TRBV12-4 many NA CASSLARATNEKLFF TGTGCCAGCAGTTTAGCCCGCGCAACTAATGAAAAACTGTTTTTT
TRBJ2-2 TRBV6-1 many NA CASRTGPTGELFF TGTGCCAGCCGCACAGGGCCCACCGGGGAGCTGTTTTTT
TRBJ2-5 TRBV7-9 few NA CASSLGPRGNRETQETQYF TGTGCCAGCAGCTTAGGTCCCCGGGGGAACAGGGAGACACAAGAGACCCAGTACTTC
TRBJ2-7 TRBV30 many NA CAWSVLSYEQYF TGTGCCTGGAGTGTTCTTTCCTACGAGCAGTACTTC
TRBJ2-1 TRBV10-2 NA TRBD1 CASMGQGARNEQFF TGCGCCAGCATGGGACAGGGGGCAAGGAATGAGCAGTTCTTC
TRBJ1-1 TRBV12-3/TRBV12-4 few TRBD1 CASSFPTGVSSNTEAFF TGTGCCAGCAGTTTCCCGACAGGGGTGTCGTCGAACACTGAAGCTTTCTTT
TRBJ1-5 TRBV18 many NA CASSQAWNQPQHF TGTGCCAGCTCACAGGCATGGAATCAGCCCCAGCATTTT
TRBJ2-7 TRBV20-1 few TRBD2 CSARSPPLAGVIGQYF TGCAGTGCTAGATCCCCCCCACTAGCGGGAGTGATAGGGCAGTACTTC
TRBJ1-4 TRBV5-6 few NA CASSSPGAGGNHEKLFF TGTGCCAGCAGCTCCCCGGGGGCCGGGGGGAACCATGAAAAACTGTTTTTT
TRBJ2-5 TRBV29-1 few NA CSVEGQQETQYF TGCAGCGTTGAAGGGCAGCAAGAGACCCAGTACTTC
TRBJ2-5 TRBV7-9 many TRBD2 CASSLAAGVQETQYF TGTGCCAGCAGCTTAGCGGCGGGAGTCCAAGAGACCCAGTACTTC
TRBJ2-1 TRBV28 NA NA CASKGAGGGYNEQFF TGTGCCAGCAAAGGTGCGGGCGGTGGGTACAATGAGCAGTTCTTC
TRBJ2-7 TRBV15 many NA CATSRGGGSRYEQYF TGTGCCACCAGCAGGGGAGGGGGCAGCCGCTACGAGCAGTACTTC
TRBJ2-7 TRBV4-3 NA NA CASSQDRTSLYEQYF TGCGCCAGCAGCCAAGATCGGACTTCCCTCTACGAGCAGTACTTC
TRBJ1-3 TRBV18 NA NA CASSPLRPGPMGVNTIYF TGTGCCAGCTCACCTCTACGGCCAGGCCCCATGGGAGTCAACACCATATATTTT
TRBJ2-5 TRBV11-1 NA NA CASSLAAVDSRTQYF TGTGCCAGCAGCTTAGCTGCAGTCGACAGCCGTACCCAGTACTTC
TRBJ2-7 TRBV28 many NA CAITQGYEQYF TGTGCCATTACACAGGGATACGAGCAGTACTTC
TRBJ2-5 TRBV5-1 NA NA CASSPRLGGETQYF TGCGCCAGCAGCCCCCGACTAGGAGGAGAGACCCAGTACTTC
TRBJ2-2 TRBV15 NA TRBD2 CATSRVSGGRAEDGELFF TGTGCCACCAGCAGAGTTAGCGGCGGGAGGGCGGAAGACGGGGAGCTGTTTTTT